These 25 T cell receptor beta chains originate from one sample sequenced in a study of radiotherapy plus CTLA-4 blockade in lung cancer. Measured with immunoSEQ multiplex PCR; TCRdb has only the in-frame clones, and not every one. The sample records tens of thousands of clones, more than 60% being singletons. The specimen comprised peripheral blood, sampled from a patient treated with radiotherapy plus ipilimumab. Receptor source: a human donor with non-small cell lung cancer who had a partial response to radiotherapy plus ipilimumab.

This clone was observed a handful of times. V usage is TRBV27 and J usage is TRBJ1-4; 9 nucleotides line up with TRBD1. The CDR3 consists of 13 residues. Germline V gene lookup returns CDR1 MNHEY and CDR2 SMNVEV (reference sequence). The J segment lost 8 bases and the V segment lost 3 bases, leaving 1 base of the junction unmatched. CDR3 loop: CASSFGQGEKLFF. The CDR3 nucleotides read TGTGCCAGCAGTTTTGGACAGGGGGAAAAACTGTTTTTT. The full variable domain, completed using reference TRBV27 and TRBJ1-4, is EAQVTQNPRYLITVTGKKLTVTCSQNMNHEYMSWYRQDPGLGLRQIYYSMNVEVTDKGDVPEGYKVSRKEKRNFPLILESPSPNQTSLYFCASSFGQGEKLFFGSGTQLSVL.

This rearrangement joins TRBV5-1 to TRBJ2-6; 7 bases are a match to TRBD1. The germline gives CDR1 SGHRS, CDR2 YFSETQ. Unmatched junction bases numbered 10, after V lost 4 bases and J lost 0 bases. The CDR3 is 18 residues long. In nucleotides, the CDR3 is TGCGCCAGCAGCGGGTCCCGGGACAGTCTCTCTGGGGCCAACGTCCTGACTTTC. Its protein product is CASSGSRDSLSGANVLTF.

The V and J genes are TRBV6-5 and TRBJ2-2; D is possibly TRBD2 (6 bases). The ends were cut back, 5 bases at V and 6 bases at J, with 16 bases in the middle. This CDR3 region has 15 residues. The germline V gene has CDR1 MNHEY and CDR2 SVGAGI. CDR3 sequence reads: CASSLQPGDAGELFF. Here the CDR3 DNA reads TGTGCCAGCAGTCTTCAGCCGGGGGACGCCGGGGAGCTGTTTTTT.

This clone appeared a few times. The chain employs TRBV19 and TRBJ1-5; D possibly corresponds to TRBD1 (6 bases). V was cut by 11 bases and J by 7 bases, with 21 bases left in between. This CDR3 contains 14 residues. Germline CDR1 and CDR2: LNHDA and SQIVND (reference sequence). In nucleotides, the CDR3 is TGTGCCCCAAACGGGGGGCTTCGGGGGCAGCCCCAGCATTTT. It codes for CAPNGGLRGQPQHF.

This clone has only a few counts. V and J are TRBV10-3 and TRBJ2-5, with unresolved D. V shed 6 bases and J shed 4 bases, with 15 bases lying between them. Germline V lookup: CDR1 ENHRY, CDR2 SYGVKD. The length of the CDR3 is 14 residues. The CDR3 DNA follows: TGTGCCATCAGAGACCCCTCAGGATCAGAGACCCAGTACTTC. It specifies CAIRDPSGSETQYF.

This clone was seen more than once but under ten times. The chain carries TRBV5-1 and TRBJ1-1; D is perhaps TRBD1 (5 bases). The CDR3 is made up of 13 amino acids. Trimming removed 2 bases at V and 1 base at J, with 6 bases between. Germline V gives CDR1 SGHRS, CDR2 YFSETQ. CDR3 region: CASSLTGNTEAFF. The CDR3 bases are TGCGCCAGCAGCTTAACAGGGAACACTGAAGCTTTCTTT.

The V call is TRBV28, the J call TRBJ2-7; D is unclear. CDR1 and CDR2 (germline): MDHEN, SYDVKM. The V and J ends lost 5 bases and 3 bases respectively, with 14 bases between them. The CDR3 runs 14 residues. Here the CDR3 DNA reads TGTGCCAGCAGTCCGCCGGAGCGCGACTACGAGCAGTACTTC. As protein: CASSPPERDYEQYF. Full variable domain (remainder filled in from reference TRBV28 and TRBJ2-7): DVKVTQSSRYLVKRTGEKVFLECVQDMDHENMFWYRQDPGLGLRLIYFSYDVKMKEKGDIPEGYSVSREKKERFSLILESASTNQTSMYLCASSPPERDYEQYFGPGTRLTVT.

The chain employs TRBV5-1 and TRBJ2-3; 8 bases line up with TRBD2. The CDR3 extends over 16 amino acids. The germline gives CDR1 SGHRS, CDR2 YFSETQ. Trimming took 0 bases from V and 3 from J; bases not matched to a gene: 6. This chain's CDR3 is CASSLGFSGTTDTQYF. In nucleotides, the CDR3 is TGCGCCAGCAGCTTGGGGTTTAGCGGGACAACAGATACGCAGTATTTT. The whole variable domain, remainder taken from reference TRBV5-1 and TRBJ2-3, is KAGVTQTPRYLIKTRGQQVTLSCSPISGHRSVSWYQQTPGQGLQFLFEYFSETQRNKGNFPGRFSGRQFSNSRSEMNVSTLELGDSALYLCASSLGFSGTTDTQYFGPGTRLTVL.

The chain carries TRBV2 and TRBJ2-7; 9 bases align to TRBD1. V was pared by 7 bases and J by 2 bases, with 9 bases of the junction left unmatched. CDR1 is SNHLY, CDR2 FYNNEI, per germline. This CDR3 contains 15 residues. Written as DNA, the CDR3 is TGTGCCAGCACATACAGGGGGCTGGGGACCTACGAGCAGTACTTC. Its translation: CASTYRGLGTYEQYF. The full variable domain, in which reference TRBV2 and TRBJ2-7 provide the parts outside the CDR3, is EPEVTQTPSHQVTQMGQEVILRCVPISNHLYFYWYRQILGQKVEFLVSFYNNEISEKSEIFDDQFSVERPDGSNFTLKIRSTKLEDSAMYFCASTYRGLGTYEQYFGPGTRLTVT.

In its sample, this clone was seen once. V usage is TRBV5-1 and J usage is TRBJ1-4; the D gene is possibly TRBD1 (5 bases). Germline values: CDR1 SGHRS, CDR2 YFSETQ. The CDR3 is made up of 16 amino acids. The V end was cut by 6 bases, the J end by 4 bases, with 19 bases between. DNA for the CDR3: TGCGCCAGCACCCCGGGACTACGATCGAATAATGAAAAACTGTTTTTT. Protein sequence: CASTPGLRSNNEKLFF.

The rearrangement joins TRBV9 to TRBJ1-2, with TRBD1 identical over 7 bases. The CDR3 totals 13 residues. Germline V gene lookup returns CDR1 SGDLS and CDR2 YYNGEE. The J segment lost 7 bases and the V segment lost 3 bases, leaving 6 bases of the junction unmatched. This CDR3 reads CASSDDRARGYTF. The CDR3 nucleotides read TGTGCCAGCAGCGATGACAGGGCCCGTGGCTACACCTTC.

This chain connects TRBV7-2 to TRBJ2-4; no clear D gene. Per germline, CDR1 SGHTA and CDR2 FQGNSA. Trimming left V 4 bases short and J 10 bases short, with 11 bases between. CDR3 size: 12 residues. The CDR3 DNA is TGTGCCAGCAGCTCTTCCAGTTATATTCAGTACTTC. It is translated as CASSSSSYIQYF.

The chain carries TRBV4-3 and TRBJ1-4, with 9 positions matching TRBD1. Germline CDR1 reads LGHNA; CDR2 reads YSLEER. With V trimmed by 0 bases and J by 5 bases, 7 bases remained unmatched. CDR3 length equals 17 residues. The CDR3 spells CASSQDGGTGLNEKLFF. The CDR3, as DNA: TGCGCCAGCAGCCAAGATGGGGGGACAGGGCTAAATGAAAAACTGTTTTTT.

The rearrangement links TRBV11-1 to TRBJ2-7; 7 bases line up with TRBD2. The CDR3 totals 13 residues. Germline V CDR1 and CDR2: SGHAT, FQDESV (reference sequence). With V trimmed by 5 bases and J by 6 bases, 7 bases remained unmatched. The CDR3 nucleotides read TGTGCCAGCAGCCGGCTGGGGGGGAGCGAGCAGTACTTC. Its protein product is CASSRLGGSEQYF. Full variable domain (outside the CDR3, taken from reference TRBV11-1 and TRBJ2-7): EAEVAQSPRYKITEKSQAVAFWCDPISGHATLYWYRQILGQGPELLVQFQDESVVDDSQLPKDRFSAERLKGVDSTLKIQPAELGDSAMYLCASSRLGGSEQYFGPGTRLTVT.

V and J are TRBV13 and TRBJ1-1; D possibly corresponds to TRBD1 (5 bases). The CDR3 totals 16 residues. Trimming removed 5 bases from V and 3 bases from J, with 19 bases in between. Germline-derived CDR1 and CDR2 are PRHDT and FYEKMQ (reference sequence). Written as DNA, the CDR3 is TGTGCCAGCAGCCCTACCGGGGACTTCCCGGACACTGAAGCTTTCTTT. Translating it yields CASSPTGDFPDTEAFF.

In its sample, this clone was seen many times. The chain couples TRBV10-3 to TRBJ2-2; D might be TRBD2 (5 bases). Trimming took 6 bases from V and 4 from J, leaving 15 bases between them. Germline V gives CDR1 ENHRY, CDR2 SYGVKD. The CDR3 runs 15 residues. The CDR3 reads CAISPGNRGTGELFF. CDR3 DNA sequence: TGTGCCATCAGCCCCGGGAACCGGGGCACCGGGGAGCTGTTTTTT.

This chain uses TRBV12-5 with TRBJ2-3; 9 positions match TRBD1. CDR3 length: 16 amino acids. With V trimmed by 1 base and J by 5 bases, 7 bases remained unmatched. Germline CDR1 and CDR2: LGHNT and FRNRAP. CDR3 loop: CASGLGTGAPEDTQYF. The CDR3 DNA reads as TGTGCTAGTGGTTTGGGGACAGGGGCCCCTGAAGATACGCAGTATTTT. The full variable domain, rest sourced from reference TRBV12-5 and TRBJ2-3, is DARVTQTPRHKVTEMGQEVTMRCQPILGHNTVFWYRQTMMQGLELLAYFRNRAPLDDSGMPKDRFSAEMPDATLATLKIQPSEPRDSAVYFCASGLGTGAPEDTQYFGPGTRLTVL.

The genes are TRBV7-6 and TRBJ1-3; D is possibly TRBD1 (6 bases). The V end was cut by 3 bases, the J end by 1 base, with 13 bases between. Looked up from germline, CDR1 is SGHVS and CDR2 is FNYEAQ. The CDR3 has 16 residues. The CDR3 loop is CASSLSGARSGNTIYF. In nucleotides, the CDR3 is TGTGCCAGCAGCTTGTCAGGGGCCCGATCTGGAAACACCATATATTTT.

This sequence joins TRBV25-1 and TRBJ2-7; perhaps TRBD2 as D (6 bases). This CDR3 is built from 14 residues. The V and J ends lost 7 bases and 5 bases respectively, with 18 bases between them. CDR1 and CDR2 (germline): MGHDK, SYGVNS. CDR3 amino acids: CASNPGTSFDEQYF. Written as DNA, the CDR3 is TGTGCCAGCAATCCCGGGACTTCCTTTGACGAGCAGTACTTC.

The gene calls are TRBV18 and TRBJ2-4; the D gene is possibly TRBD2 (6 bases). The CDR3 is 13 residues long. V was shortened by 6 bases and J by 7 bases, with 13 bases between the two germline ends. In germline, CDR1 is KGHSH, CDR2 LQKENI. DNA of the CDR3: TGTGCCAGCTCTTCTAGCGACGGTAACATTCAGTACTTC. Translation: CASSSSDGNIQYF. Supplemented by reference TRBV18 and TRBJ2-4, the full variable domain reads NAGVMQNPRHLVRRRGQEARLRCSPMKGHSHVYWYRQLPEEGLKFMVYLQKENIIDESGMPKERFSAEFPKEGPSILRIQQVVRGDSAAYFCASSSSDGNIQYFGAGTRLSVL.

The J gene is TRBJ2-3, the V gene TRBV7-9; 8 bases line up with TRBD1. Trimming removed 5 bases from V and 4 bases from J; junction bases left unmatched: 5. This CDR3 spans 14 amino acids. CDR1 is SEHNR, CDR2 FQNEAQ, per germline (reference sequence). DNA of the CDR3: TGTGCCAGCAGCGGGGGACAGGTTTCAGATACGCAGTATTTT. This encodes CASSGGQVSDTQYF.

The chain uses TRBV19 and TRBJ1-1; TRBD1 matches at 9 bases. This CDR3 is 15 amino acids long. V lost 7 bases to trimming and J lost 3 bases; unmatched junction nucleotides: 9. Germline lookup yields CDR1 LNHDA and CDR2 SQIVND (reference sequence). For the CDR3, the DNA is TGTGCCAGTATTAAGGACAGGGGAGTTGACACTGAAGCTTTCTTT. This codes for CASIKDRGVDTEAFF.

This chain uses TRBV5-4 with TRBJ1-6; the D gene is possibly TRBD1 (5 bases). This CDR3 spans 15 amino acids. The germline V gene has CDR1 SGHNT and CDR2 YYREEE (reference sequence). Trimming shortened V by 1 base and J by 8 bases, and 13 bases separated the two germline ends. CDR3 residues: CASSLQAGGDSPLHF. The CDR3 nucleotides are TGTGCCAGCAGCTTGCAGGCGGGGGGAGATTCACCCCTCCACTTT.

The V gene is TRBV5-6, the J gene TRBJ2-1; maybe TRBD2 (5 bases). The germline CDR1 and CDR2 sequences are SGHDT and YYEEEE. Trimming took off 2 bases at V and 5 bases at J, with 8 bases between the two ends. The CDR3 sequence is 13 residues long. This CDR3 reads CASSLPGNNEQFF. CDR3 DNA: TGTGCCAGCAGCTTACCGGGGAACAATGAGCAGTTCTTC.

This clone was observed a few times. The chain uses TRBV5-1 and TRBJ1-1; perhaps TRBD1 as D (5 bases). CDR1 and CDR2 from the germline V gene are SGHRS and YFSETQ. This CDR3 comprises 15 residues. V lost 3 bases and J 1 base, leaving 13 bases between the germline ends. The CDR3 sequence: CASSSLPQGNTEAFF. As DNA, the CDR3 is TGCGCCAGCAGCTCCCTACCCCAGGGGAACACTGAAGCTTTCTTT.